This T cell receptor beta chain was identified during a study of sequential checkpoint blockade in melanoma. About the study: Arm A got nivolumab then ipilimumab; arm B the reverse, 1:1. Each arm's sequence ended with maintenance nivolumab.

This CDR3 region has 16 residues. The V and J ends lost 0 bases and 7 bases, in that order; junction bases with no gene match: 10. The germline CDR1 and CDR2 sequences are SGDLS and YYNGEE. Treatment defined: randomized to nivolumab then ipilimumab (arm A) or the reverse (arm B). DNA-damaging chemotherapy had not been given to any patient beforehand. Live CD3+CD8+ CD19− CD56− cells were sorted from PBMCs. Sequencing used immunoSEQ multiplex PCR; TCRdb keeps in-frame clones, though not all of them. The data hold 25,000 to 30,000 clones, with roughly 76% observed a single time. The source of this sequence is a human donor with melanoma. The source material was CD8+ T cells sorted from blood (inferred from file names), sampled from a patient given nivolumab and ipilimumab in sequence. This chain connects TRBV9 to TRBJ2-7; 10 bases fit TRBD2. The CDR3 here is CASSVGGLAGVFEQYF. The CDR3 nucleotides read TGTGCCAGCAGCGTAGGGGGTCTAGCGGGAGTCTTTGAGCAGTACTTC.